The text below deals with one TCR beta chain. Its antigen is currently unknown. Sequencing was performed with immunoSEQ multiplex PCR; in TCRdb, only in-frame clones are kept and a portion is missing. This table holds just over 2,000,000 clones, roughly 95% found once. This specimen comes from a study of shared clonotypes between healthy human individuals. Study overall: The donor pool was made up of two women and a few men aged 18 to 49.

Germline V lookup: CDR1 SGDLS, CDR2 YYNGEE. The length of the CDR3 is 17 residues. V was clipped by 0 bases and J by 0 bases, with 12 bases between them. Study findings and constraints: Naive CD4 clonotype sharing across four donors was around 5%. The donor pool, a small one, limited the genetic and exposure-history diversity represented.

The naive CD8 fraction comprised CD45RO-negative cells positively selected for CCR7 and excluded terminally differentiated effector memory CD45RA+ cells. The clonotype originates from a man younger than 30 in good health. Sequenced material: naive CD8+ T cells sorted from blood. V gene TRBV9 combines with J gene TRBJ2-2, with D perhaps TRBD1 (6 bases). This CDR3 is CASSVGQVHANTGELFF. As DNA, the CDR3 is TGTGCCAGCAGCGTAGGACAGGTCCACGCGAACACCGGGGAGCTGTTTTTT.